The 13 T cell receptor beta chains below all came from one sample that was sequenced in a study of metastatic and nonmetastatic thyroid tumors. TCRdb reassembled clones from the PCR reads with MiXCR. The data hold 45,000 to 55,000 clones, with around 23% observed a single time. The entire patient cohort was treatment-naive prior to thyroid surgery. The specimen was blood. The origin of the receptors is a male donor with papillary thyroid cancer or a benign thyroid nodule (not recorded which). Some clones in this sample may be carry-over from other donors' samples.

At least ten counts were recorded for this clone. The V and J genes are TRBV19 and TRBJ2-5; 11 bases are shared with TRBD2. CDR1 and CDR2 from the germline V gene are LNHDA and SQIVND (reference sequence). The CDR3 sequence is 15 residues long. The V segment lost 6 bases and the J segment 5 bases; nucleotides outside the gene matches: 8. The CDR3 coding sequence is TGTGCCAGTAGCTCCTTTAGCGGGAGGGGTGAGACCCAGTACTTC. Its protein is CASSSFSGRGETQYF. Looking up the rest from reference TRBV19 and TRBJ2-5 gives the full variable domain: DGGITQSPKYLFRKEGQNVTLSCEQNLNHDAMYWYRQDPGQGLRLIYYSQIVNDFQKGDIAEGYSVSREKKESFPLTVTSAQKNPTAFYLCASSSFSGRGETQYFGPGTRLLVL.

This clone was detected only a few times. The chain employs TRBV5-1 and TRBJ2-7; D unresolved. The CDR3 is 13 amino acids. V lost 7 bases to trimming and J lost 6 bases, with 17 bases between them. From germline, CDR1 is SGHRS and CDR2 YFSETQ. The DNA for the CDR3 is TGCGCCAGCTACGAAAGATCTGCCGGCGAGCAGTACTTC. Its translation: CASYERSAGEQYF.

V and J are TRBV7-9 and TRBJ1-4; D might be TRBD1 (5 bases). Germline V lookup: CDR1 SEHNR, CDR2 FQNEAQ (reference sequence). Trimming cost V 5 bases and J 2 bases, with 9 bases left between them. The CDR3 has 14 amino acids. The CDR3 here is CASSRGPTNEKLFF. DNA of the CDR3: TGTGCCAGCAGCCGGGGACCGACTAATGAAAAACTGTTTTTT. Combining the CDR3 with reference TRBV7-9 and TRBJ1-4 gives the whole variable domain DTGVSQNPRHKITKRGQNVTFRCDPISEHNRLYWYRQTLGQGPEFLTYFQNEAQLEKSRLLSDRFSAERPKGSFSTLEIQRTEQGDSAMYLCASSRGPTNEKLFFGSGTQLSVL.

A word on this clone: One end of the junction varies from germline; a read error may be responsible. The chain uses TRBV4-2 and TRBJ1-2; 8 nucleotides align to TRBD1. Germline CDR1 is LGHNA and CDR2 is YNFKEQ. The CDR3 runs to 12 residues. CDR3 loop: CASRRDPGGYTF. CDR3 DNA: TGTGCCAGCAGACGGGACCCAGGGGGCTACACATTC.

This chain uses TRBV6-1 with TRBJ2-6, with a tentative D call TRBD2 (6 bases). Trimming left V 6 bases short and J 2 bases short, with 14 bases between. The CDR3 has 16 amino acids. Germline CDR1 is MNHNS and CDR2 is SASEGT. CDR3 sequence (DNA): TGTGCCAGCAGACTGGTCGGAGGGGCTGGGGCCAACGTCCTGACTTTC. Translated: CASRLVGGAGANVLTF.

This clone was detected many times. The rearrangement links TRBV6-1 to TRBJ2-7, with D tentatively TRBD1 (6 bases). Germline CDR1 and CDR2: MNHNS and SASEGT. Trimming removed 10 bases from V and 2 bases from J, with 18 bases in between. The CDR3 is made up of 14 amino acids. The DNA of the CDR3 is TGTGCCACCCAAAGAGACAGGTTCGCCTACGAGCAGTACTTC. The encoded protein is CATQRDRFAYEQYF.

This chain uses TRBV6-1 with TRBJ2-7; 9 nucleotides align to TRBD2. The trim removed 2 bases at V and 8 bases at J, leaving 13 bases unmatched. Germline CDR1 reads MNHNS; CDR2 reads SASEGT. CDR3 length equals 16 residues. The CDR3 sequence: CASSESFGTSGSQQYF. The CDR3 nucleotides are TGTGCCAGCAGTGAATCTTTTGGAACTAGCGGGTCACAGCAGTACTTC.

There are many counts of this clone. The chain joins TRBV27 to TRBJ1-2; the D is unclear. V was pared by 4 bases and J by 7 bases, with 16 bases between. There are 14 residues in the CDR3. Germline V CDR1 and CDR2: MNHEY, SMNVEV (reference sequence). CDR3 amino acids: CASSWHGARGGYTF. DNA of the CDR3: TGTGCCAGCAGTTGGCACGGCGCCAGAGGTGGCTACACCTTC.

This clone was seen only a few times. The CDR3 DNA is TGTGCCAGCAGCAAAGCGGGCGGGACCGGTTCAGATACGCAGTATTTT. Translated, it gives CASSKAGGTGSDTQYF. This rearrangement joins TRBV6-1 to TRBJ2-3; D perhaps matches TRBD2 (6 bases). The V end lost 6 bases, the J end lost 4 bases, and 20 bases lay between the germline ends. The CDR3 runs to 16 residues. Germline V gene sequence: CDR1 MNHNS, CDR2 SASEGT.

Many counts were recorded for this clone. Within the sample, other DNA sequences also encode this same CDR3. The chain joins TRBV6-4 to TRBJ2-7, with a weak D call TRBD2 (5 bases). The V end was cut by 2 bases, the J end by 0 bases, with 14 bases between. CDR1 MRHNA and CDR2 SNTAGT come from the germline V gene. The CDR3 runs to 16 residues. CDR3 nucleotides: TGTGCCAGCAGTGACGTACACGGGATTCTCTCCTACGAGCAGTACTTC. Translating it yields CASSDVHGILSYEQYF.

Only one count was recorded for this clone. This chain joins TRBV20-1 and TRBJ2-2; TRBD1 or TRBD2 may be the D gene (5 bases each). CDR1 is DFQATT, CDR2 SNEGSKA, per germline (reference sequence). Trimming cost V 8 bases and J 2 bases, with 9 bases left between them. CDR3 size: 12 residues. The CDR3 bases are TGCAGTACCCGGGACAACACCGGGGAGCTGTTTTTT. Protein sequence: CSTRDNTGELFF.

This clone was detected ten times or more. The chain has TRBV30 and TRBJ2-3, with 14 bases that match TRBD2. Per germline, CDR1 GTSNPN and CDR2 SVGIG (reference sequence). The CDR3 runs to 16 residues. This CDR3 is CVTGLAGELSTDTQYF. The CDR3 nucleotides are TGTGTGACGGGACTAGCGGGGGAACTCAGCACAGATACGCAGTATTTT.

This clone was detected only a few times. One end of the junction does not line up with germline, which may come from a read error. The V call is TRBV27, the J call TRBJ1-2; no definite D call. This CDR3 has 17 amino acids. CDR1 MNHEY and CDR2 SMNVEV come from the germline V gene (reference sequence). Here the CDR3 DNA reads TGTGCCAGCAGTTTAAGCGGGCCAGAAGCGCAATCCTATGGATACACCTTC. Amino acids: CASSLSGPEAQSYGYTF.